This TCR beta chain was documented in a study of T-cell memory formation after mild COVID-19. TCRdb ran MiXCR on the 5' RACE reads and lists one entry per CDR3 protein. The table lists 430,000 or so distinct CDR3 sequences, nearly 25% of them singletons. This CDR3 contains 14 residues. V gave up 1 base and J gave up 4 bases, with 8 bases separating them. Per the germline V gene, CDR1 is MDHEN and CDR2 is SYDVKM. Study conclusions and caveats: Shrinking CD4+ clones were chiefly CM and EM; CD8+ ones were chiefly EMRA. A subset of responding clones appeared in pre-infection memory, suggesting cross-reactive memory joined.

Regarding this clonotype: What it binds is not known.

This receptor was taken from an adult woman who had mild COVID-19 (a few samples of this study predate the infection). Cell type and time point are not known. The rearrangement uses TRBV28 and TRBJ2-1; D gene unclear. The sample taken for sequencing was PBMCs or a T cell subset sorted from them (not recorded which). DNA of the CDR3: TGTGCCAGCAGTTTATCTCTAGAGTACAATGAGCAGTTCTTC. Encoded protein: CASSLSLEYNEQFF. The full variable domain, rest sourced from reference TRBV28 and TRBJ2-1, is DVKVTQSSRYLVKRTGEKVFLECVQDMDHENMFWYRQDPGLGLRLIYFSYDVKMKEKGDIPEGYSVSREKKERFSLILESASTNQTSMYLCASSLSLEYNEQFFGPGTRLTVL.